This T cell receptor beta chain was captured by sequencing in a study of response to subunit inactivated influenza vaccine. From the RT-PCR reads, TCRdb called clonotypes with MiXCR, one entry per CDR3 protein. The data hold a few hundred thousand distinct CDR3 sequences, with roughly 15% observed a single time. This clonotype was observed many times. Its target is unknown. Points from the study as a whole: That few new T cells are recruited by each seasonal influenza vaccination was the authors' suggestion.

Germline loops: CDR1 LGHNA, CDR2 YSLEER. Between the trimmed V and J ends, which lost 2 bases and 6 bases, there was a span of 8 bases. The CDR3 contains 13 residues. The sequence derives from a man aged 45-60 years who received an inactivated influenza vaccine. The sample here was PBMCs from blood, taken less than 13 days after vaccination. The chain is built from TRBV4-3 and TRBJ2-1, with TRBD1 as a possible D gene (5 bases). In nucleotides, the CDR3 is TGCGCCAGCAGCCAATTACAGGTCAATGAGCAGTTCTTC. The encoded protein is CASSQLQVNEQFF.